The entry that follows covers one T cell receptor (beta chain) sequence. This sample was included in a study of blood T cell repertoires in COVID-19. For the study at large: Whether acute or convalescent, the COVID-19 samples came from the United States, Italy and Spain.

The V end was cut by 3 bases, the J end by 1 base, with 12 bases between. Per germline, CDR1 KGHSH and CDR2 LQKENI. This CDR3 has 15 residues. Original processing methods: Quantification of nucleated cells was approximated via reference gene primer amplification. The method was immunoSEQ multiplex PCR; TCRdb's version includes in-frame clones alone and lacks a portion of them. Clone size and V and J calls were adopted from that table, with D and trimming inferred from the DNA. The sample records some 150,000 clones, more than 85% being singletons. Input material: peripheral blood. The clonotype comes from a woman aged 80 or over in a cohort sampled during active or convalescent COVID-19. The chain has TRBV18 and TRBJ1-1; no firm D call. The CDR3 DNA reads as TGTGCCAGCTCACCTTTCGGGGTGGGGAACACTGAAGCTTTCTTT. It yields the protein CASSPFGVGNTEAFF.